This T cell receptor (beta chain) came from a study of cytomegalovirus exposure and HLA in healthy donors. CDR1 and CDR2 (germline): MNHNS, SASEGT. V dropped 4 bases and J dropped 0 bases, with 13 bases sitting between them. There are 16 residues in the CDR3. The study's findings and limits: Some TCR beta chains (about 180 of them) were listed as cytomegalovirus-associated. An analysis done earlier found most TCR beta V segments productive about 90% or about 30% of the time.

In its sample, this clone was seen once. Its antigen is unknown. A multiplex PCR was run with 60 Vbeta primers and 13 Jbeta primers. The repertoire was sequenced with immunoSEQ multiplex PCR; TCRdb's copy has only in-frame clones and lacks some. The table includes more than 75,000 clones, about four fifths detected once. This clonotype was sampled from a woman between 40 and 50 years old in good health and CMV-seronegative. The genes are TRBV6-1 and TRBJ1-5; D may be TRBD1 (5 bases). The sample was PBMCs. DNA of the CDR3: TGTGCCAGCAGTGCCCCCCTAGGACATAGCAATCAGCCCCAGCATTTT. It is translated as CASSAPLGHSNQPQHF.